Listed below are T cell receptor beta chains from one sample, sequenced in a study of blood T cell repertoires in COVID-19. Clones were sequenced by immunoSEQ multiplex PCR, and TCRdb holds only the in-frame ones, with some missing. The sample contains over 85,000 clones, approximately 87% of which appear only once. Sequences were obtained from peripheral blood. These receptors were collected from a human donor in a cohort sampled during active COVID-19. CDR3s include the opening cysteine and the closing phenylalanine or tryptophan. Fields, in order: D gene, V gene, J gene, clone size, CDR3 protein, CDR3 DNA. The D gene is left open where the match is weak. A clone size is listed for some rows: how often the clone was seen (once, few, many), or a class if it is expanded.

>TRBD1|TRBV28|TRBJ2-7|-
CASTYWGQGANYEQYF
TGTGCCAGCACCTACTGGGGACAGGGCGCAAATTACGAGCAGTACTTC
>-|TRBV3-1/TRBV3-2|TRBJ1-1|-
CASSHSPIPGTEAFF
TGTGCCAGCAGCCACAGTCCTATTCCAGGGACTGAAGCTTTCTTT
>TRBD2|TRBV27|TRBJ2-1|-
CASSTMRSGRVYNEQFF
TGTGCCAGCAGTACGATGAGGAGCGGGAGGGTTTACAATGAGCAGTTCTTC
>TRBD1|TRBV6-5|TRBJ1-1|-
CASSPSGTGRTEAFF
TGTGCCAGCAGCCCCTCCGGGACAGGGAGGACTGAAGCTTTCTTT
>-|TRBV2|TRBJ1-1|few
CASSDPQGPWTEAFF
TGTGCCAGCAGTGACCCGCAGGGCCCCTGGACTGAAGCTTTCTTT
>TRBD1|TRBV18|TRBJ2-7|-
CASSPLRDRPLYEQYF
TGTGCCAGCTCACCACTCCGGGACAGGCCACTCTACGAGCAGTACTTC
>-|TRBV2|TRBJ2-3|few
CASSEASDTQYF
TGTGCCAGCAGTGAAGCCTCAGATACGCAGTATTTT
>TRBD2|TRBV5-1|TRBJ2-3|-
CASTDGTSGDTQYF
TGCGCCAGCACCGACGGGACTAGCGGAGATACGCAGTATTTT
>-|TRBV5-4|TRBJ2-7|-
CASSSAGTPRWEQYF
TGTGCCAGCAGCTCAGCCGGGACTCCTCGGTGGGAGCAGTACTTC
>TRBD2|TRBV16|TRBJ2-1|-
CASKGTSGFNEQFF
TGTGCCAGCAAGGGGACTAGCGGATTCAATGAGCAGTTCTTC
>TRBD1|TRBV10-3|TRBJ2-7|few
CAISESQGDEQYF
TGTGCCATCAGTGAGTCCCAGGGGGACGAGCAGTACTTC
>TRBD1|TRBV7-9|TRBJ2-7|few
CASSILRDSNYEQYF
TGTGCCAGCAGCATACTCCGGGACAGCAACTACGAGCAGTACTTC
>-|TRBV7-3|TRBJ1-1|once
CASSLRRGTEAFF
TGTGCCAGCAGCTTACGTAGAGGGACTGAAGCTTTCTTT
>TRBD1|TRBV28|TRBJ2-7|-
CASKYTDRSGYEQYF
TGTGCCAGCAAATACACGGACAGGTCAGGTTACGAGCAGTACTTC
>-|TRBV28|TRBJ1-3|-
CASSLLTPGNTIYF
TGTGCCAGCAGTTTATTGACACCGGGAAACACCATATATTTT
>-|TRBV28|TRBJ1-5|-
CASSSLSPDSNQPQHF
TGTGCCAGCAGTTCTCTCTCTCCAGATAGCAATCAGCCCCAGCATTTT
>-|TRBV27|TRBJ2-3|-
CASSLSPAGTDTQYF
TGTGCCAGCAGTTTATCCCCGGCGGGCACAGATACGCAGTATTTT
>TRBD2|TRBV27|TRBJ2-1|once
CASSLEESSGRREQFF
TGTGCCAGCAGTTTAGAGGAATCTAGCGGGAGGAGGGAGCAGTTCTTC
>-|TRBV21-1|TRBJ1-2|-
CASTPPSPPYGYTF
TGTGCCAGCACCCCCCCCTCTCCCCCCTATGGCTACACCTTC
>TRBD2|TRBV5-1|TRBJ2-4|-
CASSAGLARGVSGVKNIQYF
TGCGCCAGCAGCGCGGGACTAGCGAGGGGGGTATCAGGGGTCAAAAACATTCAGTACTTC
>-|TRBV5-6|TRBJ2-7|-
CASSPVGGNEQYF
TGTGCCAGCAGCCCGGTTGGAGGGAACGAGCAGTACTTC
>-|TRBV7-2|TRBJ1-6|-
CASSPTGEAGRDSPLHF
TGTGCCAGCAGCCCTACGGGGGAGGCAGGTCGTGATTCACCCCTCCACTTT
>-|TRBV3-1/TRBV3-2|TRBJ2-3|-
CASSQVVSDTQYF
TGTGCCAGCAGCCAAGTAGTTTCAGATACGCAGTATTTT
>TRBD1|TRBV6-4|TRBJ2-3|once
CASSRTGGFTDTQYF
TGTGCCAGCAGTCGGACAGGGGGTTTTACAGATACGCAGTATTTT
>TRBD2|TRBV28|TRBJ2-3|-
CATLGLAWDTQYF
TGTGCCACCCTGGGACTAGCATGGGATACGCAGTATTTT
>TRBD1|TRBV6-5|TRBJ2-1|-
CASRPPGGNEQFF
TGTGCCAGCAGGCCCCCAGGGGGCAATGAGCAGTTCTTC
>TRBD1|TRBV10-3|TRBJ2-7|-
CAISGQGYEQYF
TGTGCCATCAGTGGACAGGGGTACGAGCAGTACTTC
>-|TRBV7-3|TRBJ2-1|-
CASSDRQGLSSGIYEQFF
TGTGCCAGCAGCGACCGACAGGGGTTGTCTAGCGGGATATATGAGCAGTTCTTC
>-|TRBV7-9|TRBJ1-1|-
CASSLEGGSEAFF
TGTGCCAGCAGCTTAGAAGGGGGATCTGAAGCTTTCTTT
>-|TRBV11-2|TRBJ1-6|-
CASGGGLRSSYNSPLHF
TGTGCCAGCGGGGGAGGACTGCGGAGCTCCTATAATTCACCCCTCCACTTT
>-|TRBV11-3|TRBJ1-4|-
CASSLETQGGEKLFF
TGTGCCAGCAGCTTAGAAACCCAGGGAGGTGAAAAACTGTTTTTT
>-|TRBV3-1/TRBV3-2|TRBJ1-2|-
CASSIGSYYGYTF
TGTGCCAGCAGCATCGGGAGTTACTATGGCTACACCTTC
>TRBD1|TRBV18|TRBJ1-1|-
CASSPRDGTVNTEAFF
TGTGCCAGCTCACCGCGGGATGGGACAGTTAACACTGAAGCTTTCTTT
>TRBD2|TRBV18|TRBJ2-2|-
CASSPSGGPETGELFF
TGTGCCAGCTCACCCTCGGGAGGGCCGGAAACCGGGGAGCTGTTTTTT
>TRBD1|TRBV27|TRBJ1-2|few
CASTDRGTDGYTF
TGTGCCAGCACGGACAGGGGGACAGATGGCTACACCTTC
>-|TRBV11-2|TRBJ2-5|-
CASSAGWGEAETQYF
TGTGCCAGCAGCGCTGGGTGGGGGGAAGCGGAGACCCAGTACTTC
>-|TRBV30|TRBJ2-1|once
CAWTLVSSYNEQFF
TGTGCCTGGACTCTGGTGAGCTCCTACAATGAGCAGTTCTTC
>TRBD2|TRBV24-1|TRBJ2-1|-
CATSDPSGRARDEQFF
TGTGCCACCAGTGACCCTAGCGGGAGGGCGAGGGATGAGCAGTTCTTC
>TRBD2|TRBV27|TRBJ2-7|-
CATKGVSGNYEQYF
TGTGCCACCAAAGGGGTTAGCGGGAACTACGAGCAGTACTTC
>-|TRBV27|TRBJ1-6|few
CASNGRQGNSPLHF
TGTGCCAGCAACGGCCGGCAGGGGAACTCACCCCTCCACTTT
>-|TRBV2|TRBJ1-6|-
CASSEAPNSPLHF
TGTGCCAGCAGTGAGGCTCCTAATTCACCCCTCCACTTT
>TRBD1|TRBV5-6|TRBJ2-7|once
CASSSRDSKPYEQYF
TGTGCCAGCAGCAGCCGGGACAGCAAACCCTACGAGCAGTACTTC
>TRBD1|TRBV10-3|TRBJ2-7|once
CAISESGQEPYEQYF
TGTGCCATCAGTGAGAGCGGACAGGAGCCCTACGAGCAGTACTTC
>TRBD2|TRBV7-2|TRBJ2-1|-
CASSLGGTSSNEQFF
TGTGCCAGCAGCTTAGGCGGGACTAGTAGCAATGAGCAGTTCTTC
>TRBD2|TRBV19|TRBJ2-1|-
CASREREWNNEQFF
TGTGCCAGTAGGGAGCGGGAGTGGAACAATGAGCAGTTCTTC
>TRBD2|TRBV7-2|TRBJ2-1|-
CASSLSGNEQFF
TGTGCCAGCAGCTTGAGCGGGAACGAGCAGTTCTTC
>-|TRBV2|TRBJ2-1|-
CASRDTEYNEQFF
TGTGCCAGCAGAGATACAGAGTACAATGAGCAGTTCTTC
>-|TRBV9|TRBJ1-2|-
CASSAFQGSYGYTF
TGTGCCAGCAGCGCCTTTCAGGGGTCCTATGGCTACACCTTC
>TRBD2|TRBV7-9|TRBJ2-3|-
CASSERGGADTQYF
TGTGCCAGCAGCGAGCGGGGTGGGGCAGATACGCAGTATTTT
>TRBD1|TRBV5-1|TRBJ2-7|-
CASSLQGAEDYSSYEQYF
TGCGCCAGCAGCCTACAGGGGGCAGAGGACTACAGCTCCTACGAGCAGTACTTC
>TRBD1|TRBV6-5|TRBJ1-3|-
CASRRTGYGGNTIYF
TGTGCCAGCAGGAGGACAGGGTATGGTGGAAACACCATATATTTT
>-|TRBV14|TRBJ2-3|-
CASSQGRELPDTQYF
TGTGCCAGCAGCCAAGGACGGGAGCTGCCAGATACGCAGTATTTT
>-|TRBV5-8|TRBJ1-4|-
CASSLNRGGSNEKLFF
TGTGCCAGCAGCTTAAATCGGGGCGGGAGTAATGAAAAACTGTTTTTT
>TRBD2|TRBV2|TRBJ2-7|-
CASSDGLAGLRWQYF
TGTGCCAGCAGTGACGGACTAGCGGGACTCAGGTGGCAGTACTTC
>TRBD1|TRBV27|TRBJ2-7|-
CASSWDRGTYEQYF
TGTGCCAGCAGTTGGGACAGGGGAACCTACGAGCAGTACTTC
>TRBD2|TRBV10-3|TRBJ2-1|-
CAISDLSGNSYNEQFF
TGTGCCATCAGTGATCTTAGCGGGAACTCCTACAATGAGCAGTTCTTC
>-|TRBV7-2|TRBJ2-7|few
CASSLDGLSYEQYF
TGTGCCAGCAGCTTAGATGGGCTTAGCTACGAGCAGTACTTC
>-|TRBV6-5|TRBJ1-1|-
CASSPGGPGTEAFF
TGTGCCAGCAGTCCAGGAGGGCCGGGGACTGAAGCTTTCTTT
>TRBD2|TRBV7-8|TRBJ2-1|-
CASSFPGTSADNEQFF
TGTGCCAGCAGCTTCCCCGGGACTAGCGCCGACAATGAGCAGTTCTTC
>-|TRBV7-2|TRBJ2-3|-
CASSLEGLTSTDTQYF
TGTGCCAGCAGCTTAGAGGGACTTACTAGCACAGATACGCAGTATTTT